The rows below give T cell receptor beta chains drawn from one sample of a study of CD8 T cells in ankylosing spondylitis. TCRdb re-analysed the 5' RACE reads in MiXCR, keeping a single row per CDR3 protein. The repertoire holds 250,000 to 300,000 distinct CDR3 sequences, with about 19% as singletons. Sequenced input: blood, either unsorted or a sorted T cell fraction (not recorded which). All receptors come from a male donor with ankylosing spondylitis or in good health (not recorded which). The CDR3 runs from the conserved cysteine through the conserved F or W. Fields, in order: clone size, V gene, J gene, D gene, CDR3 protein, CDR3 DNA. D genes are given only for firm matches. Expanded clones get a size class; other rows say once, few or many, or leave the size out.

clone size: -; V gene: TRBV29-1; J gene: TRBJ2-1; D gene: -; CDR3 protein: CSVGFANEQFF; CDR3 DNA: TGCAGCGTTGGATTCGCGAATGAGCAGTTCTTC
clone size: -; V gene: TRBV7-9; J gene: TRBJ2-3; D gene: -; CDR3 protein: CASSVLQTDTQYF; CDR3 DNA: TGTGCCAGCAGTGTCCTACAGACAGATACGCAGTATTTT
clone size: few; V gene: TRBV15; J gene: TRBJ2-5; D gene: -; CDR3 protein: CATSVGTVGTQETQYF; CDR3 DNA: TGTGCCACCAGCGTCGGTACAGTTGGAACCCAAGAGACCCAGTACTTC
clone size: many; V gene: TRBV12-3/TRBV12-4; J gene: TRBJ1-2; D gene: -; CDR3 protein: CAIGQNYGYTF; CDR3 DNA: TGTGCCATCGGACAGAACTATGGCTACACCTTC
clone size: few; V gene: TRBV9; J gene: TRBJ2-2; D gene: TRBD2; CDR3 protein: CASSVLSGNPPGELFF; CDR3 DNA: TGTGCCAGCAGCGTACTTAGCGGGAATCCCCCCGGGGAGCTGTTTTTT
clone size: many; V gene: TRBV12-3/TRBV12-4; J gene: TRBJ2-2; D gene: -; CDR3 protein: CASSSRTVEAGELFF; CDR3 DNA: TGTGCCAGCAGTTCGCGGACAGTCGAAGCCGGGGAGCTGTTTTTT
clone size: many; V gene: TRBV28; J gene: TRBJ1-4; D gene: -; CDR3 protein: CASSLTGSGEKLFF; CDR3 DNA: TGTGCCAGCAGTTTAACAGGGTCGGGCGAAAAACTGTTTTTT
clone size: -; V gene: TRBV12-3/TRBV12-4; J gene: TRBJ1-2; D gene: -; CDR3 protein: CASSPPGGPSIYGYTF; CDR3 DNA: TGTGCCAGCAGCCCCCCGGGTGGCCCCTCCATCTATGGCTACACCTTC
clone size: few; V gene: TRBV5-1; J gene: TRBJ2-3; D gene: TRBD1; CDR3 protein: CASRPGTGSDTQYF; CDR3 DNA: TGCGCCAGCAGGCCCGGGACAGGGTCAGATACGCAGTATTTT
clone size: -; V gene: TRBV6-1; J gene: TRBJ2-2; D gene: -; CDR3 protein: CASERTANTGELFF; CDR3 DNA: TGTGCCAGCGAAAGGACAGCGAACACCGGGGAGCTGTTTTTT
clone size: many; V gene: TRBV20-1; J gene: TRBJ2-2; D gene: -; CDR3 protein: CSARILQGSDTGELFF; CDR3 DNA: TGCAGTGCTAGAATCTTACAGGGATCGGACACCGGGGAGCTGTTTTTT
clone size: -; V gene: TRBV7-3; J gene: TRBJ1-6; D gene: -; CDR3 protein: CASSLERNSPLHF; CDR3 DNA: TGTGCCAGCAGCTTAGAACGAAATTCACCCCTCCACTTT
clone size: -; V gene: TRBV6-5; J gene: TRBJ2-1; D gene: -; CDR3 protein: CASGVSEQFF; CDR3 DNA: TGTGCCAGCGGAGTGAGTGAGCAGTTCTTC
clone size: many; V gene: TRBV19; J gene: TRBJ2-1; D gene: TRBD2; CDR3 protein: CASSLAGGASYNEQFF; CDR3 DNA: TGTGCCAGTAGTCTCGCGGGGGGTGCTTCCTACAATGAGCAGTTCTTC
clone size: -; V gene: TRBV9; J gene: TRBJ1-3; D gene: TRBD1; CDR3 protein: CASSVGTGTGTSRNTIYF; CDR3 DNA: TGTGCCAGCAGCGTAGGAACCGGGACAGGGACCTCTAGAAACACCATATATTTT
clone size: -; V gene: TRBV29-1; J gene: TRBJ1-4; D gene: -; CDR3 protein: CSVRAGTNEKLFF; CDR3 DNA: TGCAGCGTTCGGGCAGGGACAAATGAAAAACTGTTTTTT
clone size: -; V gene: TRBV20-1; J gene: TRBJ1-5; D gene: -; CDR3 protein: CSARSDRGEYGNQPQHF; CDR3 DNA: TGCAGTGCTAGATCGGACAGAGGAGAATATGGCAATCAGCCCCAGCATTTT
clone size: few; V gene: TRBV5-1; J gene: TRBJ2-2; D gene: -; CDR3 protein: CASLNRNTGELFF; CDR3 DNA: TGCGCCAGCCTTAACAGAAACACCGGGGAGCTGTTTTTT
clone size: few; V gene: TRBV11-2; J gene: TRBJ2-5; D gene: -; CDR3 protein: CASSLGLLPSAQETQYF; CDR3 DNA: TGTGCCAGCAGCTTAGGCCTCCTCCCTAGCGCCCAAGAGACCCAGTACTTC
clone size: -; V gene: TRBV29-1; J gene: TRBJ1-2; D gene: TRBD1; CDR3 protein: CSVPLEQGAGGYTF; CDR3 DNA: TGCAGCGTCCCCTTAGAACAGGGGGCGGGGGGCTACACCTTC
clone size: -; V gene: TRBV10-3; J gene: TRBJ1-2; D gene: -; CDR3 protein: CAISVATTGYTF; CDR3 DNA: TGTGCCATCAGTGTGGCGACTACCGGCTACACCTTC
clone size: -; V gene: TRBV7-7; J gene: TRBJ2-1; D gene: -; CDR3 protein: CASSLDSAAYNEQFF; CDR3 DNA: TGTGCCAGCAGCTTAGACAGCGCGGCCTACAATGAGCAGTTCTTC
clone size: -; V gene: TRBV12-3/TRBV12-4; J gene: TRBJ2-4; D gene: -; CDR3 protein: CASSLGGALYF; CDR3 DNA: TGTGCCAGCAGTTTAGGGGGAGCCCTGTACTTC
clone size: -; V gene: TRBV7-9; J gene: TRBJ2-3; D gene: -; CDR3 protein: CASSLSFPSTDTQYF; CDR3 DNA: TGTGCCAGCAGCTTGAGTTTCCCCAGCACAGATACGCAGTATTTT
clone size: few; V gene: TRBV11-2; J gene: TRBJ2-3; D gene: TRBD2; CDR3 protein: CASSSGGGTKADTQYF; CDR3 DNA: TGTGCCAGCAGCTCAGGTGGGGGGACTAAGGCAGATACGCAGTATTTT
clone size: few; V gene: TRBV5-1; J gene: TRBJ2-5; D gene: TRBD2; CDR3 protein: CASSLAPSGLQETQYF; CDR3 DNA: TGCGCCAGCAGCTTGGCCCCTAGCGGCCTCCAAGAGACCCAGTACTTC
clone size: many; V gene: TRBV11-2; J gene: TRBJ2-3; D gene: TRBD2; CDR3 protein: CASSSRAAAGDLVDTQYF; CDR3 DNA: TGTGCCAGCAGTTCCCGGGCGGCAGCGGGAGATTTAGTGGATACGCAGTATTTT
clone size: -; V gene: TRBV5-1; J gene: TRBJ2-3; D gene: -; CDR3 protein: CASSLNQARASDTQYF; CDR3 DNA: TGCGCCAGCAGCTTGAACCAAGCAAGGGCTTCAGATACGCAGTATTTT
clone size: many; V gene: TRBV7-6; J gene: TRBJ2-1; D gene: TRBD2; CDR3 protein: CASSSGPLAGGRDEQFF; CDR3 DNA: TGTGCCAGCAGCTCCGGCCCCCTAGCGGGGGGCCGAGATGAGCAGTTCTTC
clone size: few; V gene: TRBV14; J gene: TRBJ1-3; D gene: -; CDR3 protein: CASSQAGNTIYF; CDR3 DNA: TGTGCCAGCAGCCAAGCTGGAAACACCATATATTTT
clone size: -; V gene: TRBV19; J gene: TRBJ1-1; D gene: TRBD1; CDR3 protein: CASSIFGQGTEAFF; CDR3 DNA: TGTGCCAGTAGTATATTCGGACAGGGGACTGAAGCTTTCTTT
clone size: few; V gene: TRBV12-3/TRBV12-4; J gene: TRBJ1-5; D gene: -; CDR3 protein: CASSLSQVNQPQHF; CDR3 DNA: TGTGCCAGCAGTTTATCACAGGTCAATCAGCCCCAGCATTTT
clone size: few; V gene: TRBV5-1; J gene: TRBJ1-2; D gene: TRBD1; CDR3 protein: CASSSDRGTYGYTF; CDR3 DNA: TGCGCCAGCAGCTCGGACAGGGGGACCTATGGCTACACCTTC
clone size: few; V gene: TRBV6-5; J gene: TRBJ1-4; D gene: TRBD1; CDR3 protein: CASSYGRGQNEKLFF; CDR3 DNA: TGTGCCAGCAGTTATGGCAGGGGGCAGAATGAAAAACTGTTTTTT
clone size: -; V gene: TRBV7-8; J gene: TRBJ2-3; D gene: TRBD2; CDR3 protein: CASSLFSLAGGTDTQYF; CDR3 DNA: TGTGCCAGCAGCTTATTTAGCCTAGCGGGAGGCACAGATACGCAGTATTTT
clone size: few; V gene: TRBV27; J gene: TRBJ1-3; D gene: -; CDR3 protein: CASSLSWSGYSGNTIYF; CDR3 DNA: TGTGCCAGCAGTTTATCGTGGTCAGGCTACTCTGGAAACACCATATATTTT
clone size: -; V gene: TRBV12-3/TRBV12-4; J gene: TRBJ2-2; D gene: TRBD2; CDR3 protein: CASSLAEANTGELFF; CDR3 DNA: TGTGCCAGCAGTCTAGCGGAGGCGAACACCGGGGAGCTGTTTTTT